Below, 28 T cell receptor beta chains from the same sample are listed, as sequenced in a study of PD-1 blockade in classical Hodgkin lymphoma. TCRdb's table, derived via immunoSEQ multiplex PCR, lists solely in-frame clones and lacks some. The sample consists of some 41,000 clones, 75% to 85% of them appearing once. After autologous stem cell transplantation all patients relapsed, and prior brentuximab vedotin exposure differed between cohorts. The sample was peripheral blood mononuclear cells (PBMCs), taken at baseline. The receptors derive from a human donor with classical Hodgkin lymphoma.

The V and J genes are TRBV27 and TRBJ2-1; possibly TRBD2 for D (6 bases). CDR1 is MNHEY, CDR2 SMNVEV, per germline (reference sequence). Trimming took 2 bases from V and 6 from J, leaving 38 bases between them. This CDR3 is 23 amino acids long. CDR3 residues: CASSLGRTRGLRHNQIHANEQFF. The CDR3 DNA follows: TGTGCCAGCAGTTTAGGTAGGACCCGGGGACTTCGGCACAACCAAATCCACGCCAATGAGCAGTTCTTC.

This chain connects TRBV5-5 to TRBJ2-3; 7 nucleotides line up with TRBD2. J gave up 0 bases and V 4 bases, and 5 bases lay outside the gene matches. This CDR3 region has 15 residues. CDR1 and CDR2 from the germline V gene are SGHKS and YYEKEE (reference sequence). Here the CDR3 DNA reads TGTGCCAGCAGCCCGGGACTACGGAGCACAGATACGCAGTATTTT. As protein: CASSPGLRSTDTQYF.

The gene calls are TRBV28 and TRBJ2-1, with a possible D match to TRBD1 (6 bases). V was pared by 5 bases and J by 6 bases, with 20 bases between. Germline lookup yields CDR1 MDHEN and CDR2 SYDVKM. The CDR3 is 16 residues long. CDR3 residues: CASSPSGTLSLNEQFF. Here the CDR3 DNA reads TGTGCCAGCAGTCCGTCCGGGACACTTTCGCTCAATGAGCAGTTCTTC.

This sequence joins TRBV6-5 and TRBJ1-2; possibly TRBD1 for D (6 bases). Germline V lookup: CDR1 MNHEY, CDR2 SVGAGI. The CDR3 has 13 amino acids. With 2 bases removed from V and 4 bases from J, the gap between germline ends came to 8 bases. CDR3 sequence: CASSYGGLYGYTF. As DNA, the CDR3 is TGTGCCAGCAGTTACGGGGGGCTCTATGGCTACACCTTC.

V gene TRBV27 combines with J gene TRBJ2-7, with 7 bases aligning to TRBD1. Germline loops: CDR1 MNHEY, CDR2 SMNVEV (reference sequence). Trimming took 4 bases from V and 2 from J; bases not matched to a gene: 2. The CDR3 length is 13 residues. CDR3 residues: CASSSRGPYEQYF. The CDR3 nucleotides are TGTGCCAGCAGTTCGAGGGGGCCCTACGAGCAGTACTTC.

V gene TRBV6-5 combines with J gene TRBJ1-6, with 7 bases aligning to TRBD1. This CDR3 is 15 amino acids long. V dropped 6 bases and J dropped 1; count of bases not matched to a gene: 3. CDR1 and CDR2 from the germline V gene are MNHEY and SVGAGI. The CDR3 spells CASRNRGSYNSPLHF. In DNA, the CDR3 is TGTGCCAGCAGGAACAGGGGATCCTATAATTCACCCCTCCACTTT.

The genes are TRBV14 and TRBJ2-7; maybe TRBD2 (5 bases). V lost 2 bases and J lost 7, with 21 bases in between. The CDR3 has 16 amino acids. In germline, CDR1 is SGHDN, CDR2 FVKESK. CDR3 protein: CASSQRINTPTGEQYF. CDR3 coding DNA: TGTGCCAGCAGCCAACGAATCAATACCCCTACGGGAGAGCAGTACTTC.

The chain is built from TRBV7-9 and TRBJ2-1; no definite D call. Germline CDR1 SEHNR, CDR2 FQNEAQ (reference sequence). The CDR3 runs to 14 residues. V dropped 5 bases and J dropped 4 bases, with 12 bases sitting between them. The CDR3, as DNA: TGTGCCAGCAGCCCAGCTAACTCTTACAATGAGCAGTTCTTC. As protein: CASSPANSYNEQFF.

CDR3 residues: CARGGRVNEQFF. The CDR3 DNA sequence: TGTGCCAGGGGCGGGAGAGTCAATGAGCAGTTCTTC. The rearrangement joins TRBV2 to TRBJ2-1, with 7 bases matching TRBD2. V lost 9 bases and J lost 6; bases outside the gene matches: 5. The CDR3 has 12 amino acids. Germline lookup yields CDR1 SNHLY and CDR2 FYNNEI.

The CDR3 reads CASSYGVSDTQYF. The CDR3 nucleotides are TGTGCCAGCAGTTATGGGGTTTCAGATACGCAGTATTTT. This chain uses TRBV6-5 with TRBJ2-3, with D uncertain. The CDR3 runs 13 residues. V gave up 3 bases and J gave up 4 bases, with 8 bases separating them. Germline CDR1 and CDR2: MNHEY and SVGAGI.

Concerning this clone: The germline gene is not matched at one end of the junction; a read error may be the cause. CDR3 loop: CVSSLDRAGEKLFF. The CDR3 DNA is TGCGTCAGCAGCTTGGACAGGGCGGGTGAAAAACTGTTTTTT. The chain recombines TRBV5-1 with TRBJ1-4; 8 bases fit TRBD1. This CDR3 is 14 amino acids long. Germline V gene data show CDR1 as SGHRS and CDR2 as YFSETQ.

This clone has just one count. This rearrangement joins TRBV6-4 to TRBJ1-2, with a tentative D call TRBD1 (5 bases). This CDR3 is built from 17 residues. Between the trimmed V and J ends, which lost 2 bases and 8 bases, there was a span of 24 bases. Germline CDR1 reads MRHNA; CDR2 reads SNTAGT. In DNA, the CDR3 is TGTGCCAGCAGTGACATTGGGGCCCGGGCTCGTCTAGGAGGCTACACCTTC. Encoded protein: CASSDIGARARLGGYTF.

This clone was counted a few times. CDR3 loop: CASSLYAGTNTGELFF. The CDR3 DNA follows: TGTGCCAGCAGTTTATATGCGGGGACGAACACCGGGGAGCTGTTTTTT. The chain combines TRBV28 with TRBJ2-2; the D gene is possibly TRBD2 (6 bases). The V gene lost 1 base and the J gene lost 0 bases, with 9 bases spanning the gap. The CDR3 length is 16 residues. Germline V CDR1 and CDR2: MDHEN, SYDVKM.

The rearrangement links TRBV11-3 to TRBJ2-6; maybe TRBD1 (6 bases). V lost 3 bases and J 1 base, leaving 13 bases between the germline ends. CDR1 SGHNT and CDR2 YENEEA come from the germline V gene. This CDR3 contains 17 residues. The CDR3 DNA is TGTGCCAGCAGCTTCGGACAGACGGGATCTGGGGCCAACGTCCTGACTTTC. This sequence encodes CASSFGQTGSGANVLTF.

The sample holds one count of this clone. The chain has TRBV19 and TRBJ2-5, with D unresolved. CDR1 and CDR2 from the germline V gene are LNHDA and SQIVND (reference sequence). This CDR3 region has 16 residues. V dropped 4 bases and J dropped 12 bases, with 27 bases sitting between them. Here the CDR3 DNA reads TGTGCCAGTAGTAGAGTCCTTTCCCGGGTGGGCCCTAAAAAGTACTTC. It encodes CASSRVLSRVGPKKYF.

This clone was counted a few times. V and J are TRBV25-1 and TRBJ2-5; 11 nucleotides match TRBD1. The CDR3 sequence is 14 residues long. Looked up from germline, CDR1 is MGHDK and CDR2 is SYGVNS. Trimming removed 8 bases from V and 4 bases from J; junction bases left unmatched: 6. The CDR3 is CASSWTGGVETQYF. DNA of the CDR3: TGTGCCAGCTCGTGGACAGGGGGCGTAGAGACCCAGTACTTC.

The chain recombines TRBV7-9 with TRBJ2-1; 7 bases are a match to TRBD2. V gave up 5 bases and J gave up 9 bases; unmatched junction bases: 16. CDR3 size: 16 residues. Per the germline V gene, CDR1 is SEHNR and CDR2 is FQNEAQ (reference sequence). The CDR3 coding sequence is TGTGCCAGCAGCCCCTACAGCGGGATGCATATAGGTGAGCAGTTCTTC. It yields the protein CASSPYSGMHIGEQFF.

The CDR3 DNA reads as TGCGCCAGCAGCCAAGATGGGCAGGGTGGGGATCAGCCCCAGCATTTT. Its translation is CASSQDGQGGDQPQHF. The J gene is TRBJ1-5, the V gene TRBV4-3; maybe TRBD1 (5 bases). Germline V lookup: CDR1 LGHNA, CDR2 YSLEER. Trimming cost V 0 bases and J 5 bases, with 14 bases left between them. CDR3 length equals 16 residues.

The chain employs TRBV6-5 and TRBJ2-2, with D unresolved. Per the germline V gene, CDR1 is MNHEY and CDR2 is SVGAGI. V was shortened by 5 bases and J by 3 bases, with 4 bases between the two germline ends. This CDR3 is 12 amino acids long. The DNA of the CDR3 is TGTGCCAGCAGTGAAGACACCGGGGAGCTGTTTTTT. This translates into CASSEDTGELFF.

This clone was seen more than once but under ten times. The chain links TRBV11-1 to TRBJ2-7; 7 positions match TRBD1. Germline V gene sequence: CDR1 SGHAT, CDR2 FQDESV (reference sequence). This CDR3 is 14 amino acids long. V shed 4 bases and J 9 bases; nucleotides not matched to a gene: 12. Written as DNA, the CDR3 is TGTGCCAGCAGCTCGGACCCGACAGGGCCCGGGCAGTACTTC. Amino acids: CASSSDPTGPGQYF.

Details on this clone: A read error may account for a junction end that differs from germline. CDR3 sequence: CASSLQGSETQYF. Here the CDR3 DNA reads TGTGCTAGCAGCTTACAGGGGTCCGAGACCCAGTACTTC. This chain links TRBV7-7 with TRBJ2-5; TRBD1 matches at 7 bases. There are 13 residues in the CDR3. Germline-derived CDR1 and CDR2 are SSHAT and FNYEAQ (reference sequence).

The V and J genes are TRBV30 and TRBJ2-5; D unclear. CDR3 size: 13 residues. CDR1 is GTSNPN and CDR2 is SVGIG in the germline V gene (reference sequence). V was trimmed by 3 bases and J by 6 bases, leaving 14 bases between them. CDR3 coding DNA: TGTGCCTGGAGCGCAGACATGATCAAGACCCAGTACTTC. It encodes CAWSADMIKTQYF. Looking up the rest from reference TRBV30 and TRBJ2-5 gives the full variable domain: SQTIHQWPATLVQPVGSPLSLECTVEGTSNPNLYWYRQAAGRGLQLLFYSVGIGQISSEVPQNLSASRPQDRQFILSSKKLLLSDSGFYLCAWSADMIKTQYFGPGTRLLVL.

The chain recombines TRBV11-3 with TRBJ2-2, with D possibly TRBD2 on 6 matching bases. The CDR3 length is 17 residues. Trimming removed 5 bases at V and 7 bases at J, with 23 bases between. CDR1 is SGHNT, CDR2 YENEEA, per germline. The CDR3 DNA sequence: TGTGCCAGCAGCCCAGCCGGACTACCTCTCGGGGACGGGGAGCTGTTTTTT. This gives the protein CASSPAGLPLGDGELFF. Full variable domain (outside the CDR3, taken from reference TRBV11-3 and TRBJ2-2): EAGVVQSPRYKIIEKKQPVAFWCNPISGHNTLYWYLQNLGQGPELLIRYENEEAVDDSQLPKDRFSAERLKGVDSTLKIQPAELGDSAVYLCASSPAGLPLGDGELFFGEGSRLTVL.

The J gene is TRBJ2-3, the V gene TRBV6-1, with a weak D call TRBD2 (6 bases). Trimming removed 3 bases from V and 9 bases from J, with 10 bases in between. Per the germline V gene, CDR1 is MNHNS and CDR2 is SASEGT. The length of the CDR3 is 12 residues. The CDR3 DNA sequence: TGTGCCAGCAGTGAGGGGGGACTCACGCAGTATTTT. Its translation: CASSEGGLTQYF.

The chain links TRBV7-3 to TRBJ2-1; 7 bases match TRBD2. The V gene's germline CDR1 is SGHTA and CDR2 FQGTGA. CDR3 length equals 12 residues. The J segment lost 2 bases and the V segment lost 8 bases, leaving 0 bases of the junction unmatched. DNA of the CDR3: TGTGCCAGCGGGGGGGCCTACAATGAGCAGTTCTTC. Translation gives CASGGAYNEQFF.

This clone was detected only a few times. This rearrangement joins TRBV29-1 to TRBJ2-4, with D possibly being TRBD1 (5 bases). Germline CDR1 SQVTM, CDR2 ANQGSEA. Trimming left V 0 bases short and J 0 bases short, with 9 bases between. This CDR3 is 15 amino acids long. Here the CDR3 reads CSVEDFQGAKNIQYF. The CDR3 DNA reads as TGCAGCGTTGAAGATTTTCAGGGAGCCAAAAACATTCAGTACTTC.

V is TRBV7-2 and J is TRBJ1-1; D gene uncertain. V lost 0 bases and J 5 bases, leaving 4 bases between the germline ends. In germline, CDR1 is SGHTA, CDR2 FQGNSA. The CDR3 totals 12 residues. The CDR3 DNA reads as TGTGCCAGCAGCTTAGCGAGTACTGAAGCTTTCTTT. This translates into CASSLASTEAFF. Full variable domain (outside the CDR3, taken from reference TRBV7-2 and TRBJ1-1): GAGVSQSPSNKVTEKGKDVELRCDPISGHTALYWYRQSLGQGLEFLIYFQGNSAPDKSGLPSDRFSAERTGGSVSTLTIQRTQQEDSAVYLCASSLASTEAFFGQGTRLTVV.

V is TRBV7-3 and J is TRBJ2-1; 11 bases agree with TRBD2. With V trimmed by 1 base and J by 4 bases, 24 bases remained unmatched. This CDR3 is built from 23 residues. Per germline, CDR1 SGHTA and CDR2 FQGTGA. The CDR3 sequence: CASSLREGDQLAGGKKGYNEQFF. As DNA, the CDR3 is TGTGCCAGCAGCTTAAGGGAGGGGGACCAGCTAGCGGGAGGAAAAAAGGGTTACAATGAGCAGTTCTTC.